The clone carrying this T cell receptor (beta chain) was detected a few times. A much larger clonotype is one base distant, so this may be a read error. With duration under 3 months, ophthalmopathy was active: Clinical Activity Score at least 3, NOSPECS at least 4. RNA transcripts gave rise to amplified TCR beta CDR3 regions. The TCR CDR3 was amplified in a first-round RT-PCR using the HTBI primer set. Via MiXCR, TCRdb re-called the multiplex PCR reads, giving one row per CDR3 protein. The sample lists some 360,000 distinct CDR3 sequences, 15% to 20% seen once, with about 16% in the top ten. These data come from a study of T cells in Graves' hyperthyroidism and ophthalmopathy. The receptor's source is a woman in her thirties or forties with Graves' ophthalmopathy. Sequences were obtained from blood.

CDR3 in DNA: TGCAGTGCTAGACCGAACAGGGGGTGCTTGGAGACCCAGTACTTC. It specifies CSARPNRGCLETQYF. This chain uses TRBV20-1 with TRBJ2-5, with 8 positions matching TRBD1. The CDR3 is 15 amino acids. J gave up 5 bases and V 2 bases, and 10 bases lay outside the gene matches. CDR1 and CDR2 from the germline V gene are DFQATT and SNEGSKA (reference sequence).